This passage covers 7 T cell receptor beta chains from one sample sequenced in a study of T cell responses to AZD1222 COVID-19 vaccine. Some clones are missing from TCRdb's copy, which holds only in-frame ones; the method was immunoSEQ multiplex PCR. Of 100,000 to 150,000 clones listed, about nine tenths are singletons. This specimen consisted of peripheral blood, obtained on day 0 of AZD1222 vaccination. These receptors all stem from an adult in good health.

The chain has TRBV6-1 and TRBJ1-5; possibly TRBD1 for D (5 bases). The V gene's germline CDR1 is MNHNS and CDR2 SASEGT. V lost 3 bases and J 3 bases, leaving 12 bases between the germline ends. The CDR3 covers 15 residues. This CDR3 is CASSEPGRINQPQHF. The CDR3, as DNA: TGTGCCAGCAGTGAGCCAGGGAGGATCAATCAGCCCCAGCATTTT.

The CDR3 sequence: CASSLALRASGRQETQYF. The CDR3 bases are TGTGCCAGCAGCTTAGCGTTAAGGGCTAGCGGGAGACAAGAGACCCAGTACTTC. The J gene is TRBJ2-5, the V gene TRBV7-8; 10 positions match TRBD2. J gave up 2 bases and V 0 bases, and 9 bases lay outside the gene matches. The CDR3 is 18 amino acids. Germline V gene lookup returns CDR1 SGHVS and CDR2 FQNEAQ.

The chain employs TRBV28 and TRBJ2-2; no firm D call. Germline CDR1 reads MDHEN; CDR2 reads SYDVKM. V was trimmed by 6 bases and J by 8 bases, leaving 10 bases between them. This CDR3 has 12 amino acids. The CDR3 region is CASSPRPGELFF. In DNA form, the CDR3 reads TGTGCCAGCAGCCCAAGACCAGGGGAGCTGTTTTTT.

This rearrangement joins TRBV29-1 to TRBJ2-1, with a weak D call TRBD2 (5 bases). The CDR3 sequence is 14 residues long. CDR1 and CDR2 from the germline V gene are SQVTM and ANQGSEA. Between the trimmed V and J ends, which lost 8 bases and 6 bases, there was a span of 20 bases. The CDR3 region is CSYLGSIRGNEQFF. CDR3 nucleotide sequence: TGCAGCTACCTCGGATCAATCCGGGGCAATGAGCAGTTCTTC.

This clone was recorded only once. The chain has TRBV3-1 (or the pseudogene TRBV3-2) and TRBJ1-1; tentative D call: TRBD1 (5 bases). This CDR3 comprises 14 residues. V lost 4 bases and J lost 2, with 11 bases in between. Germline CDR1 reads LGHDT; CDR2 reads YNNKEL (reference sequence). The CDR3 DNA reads TGTGCCAGCAGCCCGATCCGGACAAACACTGAAGCTTTCTTT. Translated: CASSPIRTNTEAFF.

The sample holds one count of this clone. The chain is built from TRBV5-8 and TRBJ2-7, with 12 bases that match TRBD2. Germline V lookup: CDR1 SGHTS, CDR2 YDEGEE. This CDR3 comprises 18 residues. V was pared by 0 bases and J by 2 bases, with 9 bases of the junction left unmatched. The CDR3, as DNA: TGTGCCAGCAGCTTGGTCCCTAGCGGGAGGGCCTGGACCTACGAGCAGTACTTC. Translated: CASSLVPSGRAWTYEQYF.

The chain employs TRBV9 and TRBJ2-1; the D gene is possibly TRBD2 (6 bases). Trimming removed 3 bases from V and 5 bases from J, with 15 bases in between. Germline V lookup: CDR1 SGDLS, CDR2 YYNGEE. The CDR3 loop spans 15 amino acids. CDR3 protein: CASSADGLQHNEQFF. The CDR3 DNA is TGTGCCAGCAGCGCAGACGGACTACAACACAATGAGCAGTTCTTC. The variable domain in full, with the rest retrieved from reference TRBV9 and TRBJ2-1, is DSGVTQTPKHLITATGQRVTLRCSPRSGDLSVYWYQQSLDQGLQFLIQYYNGEERAKGNILERFSAQQFPDLHSELNLSSLELGDSALYFCASSADGLQHNEQFFGPGTRLTVL.